The 27 T cell receptor beta chains below all came from one sample that was sequenced in a study of T-cell memory formation after mild COVID-19. TCRdb reprocessed the 5' RACE reads with MiXCR, giving one entry per CDR3 protein. The sample contains under 150,000 distinct CDR3 sequences, 22% of which appear only once. The sequencing input was PBMCs or a T cell subset sorted from them (not recorded which). The receptors were gathered from a young man who had mild COVID-19 (a few samples of this study predate the infection). Cell type and time point are not known.

This clonotype showed up many times. The chain is built from TRBV4-1 and TRBJ2-1; TRBD1 aligns across 9 bases. CDR3 length: 15 amino acids. The germline gives CDR1 MGHRA, CDR2 YSYEKL. The V and J ends lost 4 bases and 8 bases, in that order; junction bases with no gene match: 9. The CDR3 sequence: CASSPRETGGYEQFF. CDR3 in DNA: TGCGCCAGCAGCCCGCGAGAGACAGGGGGGTATGAGCAGTTCTTC.

V is TRBV4-3 and J is TRBJ2-2; the match to TRBD2 covers 14 bases. The CDR3 has 17 amino acids. Germline V gene lookup returns CDR1 LGHNA and CDR2 YSLEER. J was trimmed by 6 bases and V by 1 base; bases with no gene match: 4. Written as DNA, the CDR3 is TGCGCCAGCAGCCAAGCGACTAGCGGGGGGGCCCCCGGGGAGCTGTTTTTT. Protein product: CASSQATSGGAPGELFF.

The rearrangement links TRBV20-1 to TRBJ2-1, with TRBD2 matching 9 bases. CDR3 size: 16 residues. Trimming removed 0 bases from V and 6 bases from J; junction bases left unmatched: 9. Germline assignment: CDR1 DFQATT and CDR2 SNEGSKA (reference sequence). The CDR3 region is CSARDLTSGWGNEQFF. The CDR3 DNA sequence: TGCAGTGCTAGAGATCTTACTAGCGGGTGGGGCAATGAGCAGTTCTTC.

The chain couples TRBV14 to TRBJ2-3; 8 nucleotides line up with TRBD1. Germline V gene data show CDR1 as SGHDN and CDR2 as FVKESK. The CDR3 runs 15 residues. V lost 4 bases to trimming and J lost 2 bases; unmatched junction nucleotides: 5. The CDR3 loop reads CASSPGQGYTDTQYF. DNA of the CDR3: TGTGCCAGCAGCCCTGGACAGGGATACACAGATACGCAGTATTTT.

The genes are TRBV4-1 and TRBJ2-1; 8 positions match TRBD1. The CDR3 loop spans 16 amino acids. V shed 0 bases and J 6 bases; nucleotides not matched to a gene: 7. Germline-derived CDR1 and CDR2 are MGHRA and YSYEKL. CDR3 nucleotides: TGCGCCAGCAGCCAAGAGGACAGGGTTCGCGGCAATGAGCAGTTCTTC. Translated: CASSQEDRVRGNEQFF.

This clonotype was seen a few times. This chain links TRBV4-1 with TRBJ1-1, with D perhaps matching TRBD1 (6 bases). The CDR3 consists of 14 residues. Germline CDR1 MGHRA, CDR2 YSYEKL. The germline V and J ends were trimmed by 1 base and 4 bases, with 10 bases remaining between them. In DNA form, the CDR3 reads TGCGCCAGCAGCCAAGTCAGGGGTGTCACTGAAGCTTTCTTT. This encodes CASSQVRGVTEAFF.

The rearrangement joins TRBV6-2 or TRBV6-3 to TRBJ2-1; D may correspond to TRBD1 or TRBD2 (6 bases each). V shed 4 bases and J shed 5 bases, with 12 bases lying between them. The CDR3 is made up of 14 amino acids. Germline-derived CDR1 and CDR2 are MNHEY and SVGEGT. This chain's CDR3 is CASSFTGGHNEQFF. The CDR3 region has the DNA TGTGCCAGCAGTTTCACCGGGGGCCACAATGAGCAGTTCTTC.

The CDR3 spells CASSQARGLETQYF. CDR3 DNA sequence: TGTGCCAGCAGCCAAGCCCGGGGCCTGGAGACCCAGTACTTC. The chain recombines TRBV4-2 with TRBJ2-5; D may be TRBD1 or TRBD2 (5 bases each). The germline V and J ends were trimmed by 1 base and 5 bases, with 11 bases remaining between them. The CDR3 length is 14 residues. Germline V gene lookup returns CDR1 LGHNA and CDR2 YNFKEQ.

The chain has TRBV3-1 and TRBJ1-5, with D maybe TRBD1 (5 bases). Germline CDR1 and CDR2: LGHDT and YNNKEL (reference sequence). This CDR3 region has 16 residues. Trimming pared 1 base from V and 1 base from J, leaving 11 bases between. CDR3 coding DNA: TGTGCCAGCAGCCAAGGCTTAGACAGAAGCAATCAGCCCCAGCATTTT. This sequence encodes CASSQGLDRSNQPQHF.

The rearrangement links TRBV10-3 to TRBJ2-7, with TRBD1 matching 8 bases. Germline V gene lookup returns CDR1 ENHRY and CDR2 SYGVKD. The CDR3 has 15 residues. V lost 3 bases to trimming and J lost 3 bases; unmatched junction nucleotides: 7. CDR3 sequence reads: CAISDPGQVNYEQYF. CDR3 nucleotides: TGTGCCATCAGTGACCCGGGACAGGTTAACTACGAGCAGTACTTC.

The genes are TRBV24-1 and TRBJ2-5; 10 bases line up with TRBD2. CDR1 KGHDR and CDR2 SFDVKD come from the germline V gene. With 3 bases clipped from V and 3 bases from J, the junction kept 3 bases outside the gene matches. CDR3 length: 15 amino acids. CDR3 sequence: CATSDHSGGEETQYF. CDR3 DNA: TGTGCCACCAGTGATCACAGCGGGGGGGAAGAGACCCAGTACTTC.

The chain has TRBV4-1 and TRBJ1-5, with 8 bases lining up with TRBD1. J gave up 4 bases and V 5 bases, and 7 bases lay outside the gene matches. Germline lookup yields CDR1 MGHRA and CDR2 YSYEKL. The CDR3 has 15 amino acids. The CDR3 nucleotides read TGCGCCAGCAGCACGACAGGGGTCGGTAATCAGCCCCAGCATTTT. Translation: CASSTTGVGNQPQHF.

This clonotype has just a few counts. The V call is TRBV12-3 or TRBV12-4, the J call TRBJ2-5; possibly TRBD1 for D (6 bases). The length of the CDR3 is 12 residues. The V gene lost 11 bases and the J gene lost 4 bases, with 14 bases spanning the gap. The CDR3 coding sequence is TGTGCCGACGGGGACAATACAGAGACCCAGTACTTC. This codes for CADGDNTETQYF.

This clonotype came up a few times. The chain uses TRBV4-2 and TRBJ1-2, with D unresolved. Germline assignment: CDR1 LGHNA and CDR2 YNFKEQ. The CDR3 is made up of 14 amino acids. V lost 0 bases and J 5 bases, leaving 10 bases between the germline ends. CDR3 bases: TGTGCCAGCAGCCAAGATGGAGCGGCGTATGGCTACACCTTC. This translates into CASSQDGAAYGYTF.

This clonotype has a handful of counts. The chain is built from TRBV14 and TRBJ2-7; D is unresolved. Germline CDR1 reads SGHDN; CDR2 reads FVKESK. Trimming left V 1 base short and J 5 bases short, with 9 bases between. The CDR3 totals 13 residues. CDR3 nucleotides: TGTGCCAGCAGCCAAGTAAGAATCGACGAGCAGTACTTC. Its protein product is CASSQVRIDEQYF.

V is TRBV7-6 and J is TRBJ2-7; weak D call: TRBD2 (7 bases). The germline CDR1 and CDR2 sequences are SGHVS and FNYEAQ. The length of the CDR3 is 14 residues. Trimming took off 5 bases at V and 7 bases at J, with 18 bases between the two ends. CDR3 protein: CASSPAAGAEEQYV. DNA for the CDR3: TGTGCCAGCAGCCCAGCGGCGGGGGCGGAGGAGCAGTACGTC.

The chain recombines TRBV6-6 with TRBJ2-7; D gene ambiguous. The CDR3 covers 13 residues. The germline V gene has CDR1 MNHNY and CDR2 SVGAGI (reference sequence). V lost 3 bases to trimming and J lost 2 bases, with 8 bases between them. The CDR3 region is CASSYSYTYEQYF. The CDR3 DNA is TGTGCCAGCAGTTATTCTTATACCTACGAGCAGTACTTC.

The chain joins TRBV5-5 to TRBJ2-5; D is unresolved. The germline V gene has CDR1 SGHKS and CDR2 YYEKEE (reference sequence). The CDR3 consists of 13 residues. Trimming removed 4 bases at V and 5 bases at J, with 12 bases between. CDR3 protein: CASSRPLSETQYF. As DNA, the CDR3 is TGTGCCAGCAGCCGACCTTTGTCCGAGACCCAGTACTTC. The entire variable domain, with the rest obtained from reference TRBV5-5 and TRBJ2-5, is as follows: DAGVTQSPTHLIKTRGQQVTLRCSPISGHKSVSWYQQVLGQGPQFIFQYYEKEERGRGNFPDRFSARQFPNYSSELNVNALLLGDSALYLCASSRPLSETQYFGPGTRLLVL.

This clonotype was seen a few times. The rearrangement uses TRBV10-3 and TRBJ1-4; TRBD1 matches 7 bases. Looked up from germline, CDR1 is ENHRY and CDR2 is SYGVKD. Trimming took 5 bases from V and 3 from J; bases not matched to a gene: 9. CDR3 size: 16 residues. CDR3 nucleotides: TGTGCCATCAGTTTGGGACAGAGCCCTGCTAATGAAAAACTGTTTTTT. Protein: CAISLGQSPANEKLFF.

The CDR3, as DNA: TGTGCCAGCAGCGTCGACGGGGGAGGAAATCAGCCCCAGCATTTT. Translated, it gives CASSVDGGGNQPQHF. The V call is TRBV9, the J call TRBJ1-5; a possible D gene is TRBD1 (5 bases). The CDR3 has 15 residues. Germline-derived CDR1 and CDR2 are SGDLS and YYNGEE. Trimming left V 2 bases short and J 4 bases short, with 13 bases between.

The genes are TRBV5-1 and TRBJ2-1; tentative D call: TRBD2 (7 bases). CDR3 length: 14 amino acids. The germline V gene has CDR1 SGHRS and CDR2 YFSETQ. V was clipped by 4 bases and J by 8 bases, with 16 bases between them. The CDR3 DNA sequence: TGCGCCAGCAGCCCAGGGGACTACTCCCATGAGCAGTTCTTC. Translation: CASSPGDYSHEQFF.

The V gene is TRBV9, the J gene TRBJ2-2; D is possibly TRBD2 (6 bases). CDR3 length: 20 residues. CDR1 is SGDLS and CDR2 is YYNGEE in the germline V gene. V lost 4 bases to trimming and J lost 0 bases, with 25 bases between them. DNA of the CDR3: TGTGCCAGCAGCCCCAGACTAGGAATAGATCTAGCCGCGAACACCGGGGAGCTGTTTTTT. As protein: CASSPRLGIDLAANTGELFF.

Only a few counts were recorded for this clonotype. The chain combines TRBV6-5 with TRBJ2-7; 7 bases are a match to TRBD1. The CDR3 runs to 14 residues. Germline V lookup: CDR1 MNHEY, CDR2 SVGAGI. The J segment lost 2 bases and the V segment lost 4 bases, leaving 5 bases of the junction unmatched. The DNA of the CDR3 is TGTGCCAGCAGTTCACAGGGGCCAGCCTACGAGCAGTACTTC. It specifies CASSSQGPAYEQYF.

The rearrangement joins TRBV12-3 or TRBV12-4 to TRBJ2-5; TRBD2 might be the D (6 bases). There are 13 residues in the CDR3. V dropped 2 bases and J dropped 7 bases, with 11 bases sitting between them. DNA for the CDR3: TGTGCCAGCAGTTTAATTGGAGGGTCGACCCAGTACTTC. It yields the protein CASSLIGGSTQYF.

There are a few counts of this clonotype. The genes are TRBV20-1 and TRBJ2-2; D possibly corresponds to TRBD2 (5 bases). Germline V lookup: CDR1 DFQATT, CDR2 SNEGSKA (reference sequence). This CDR3 spans 18 amino acids. V dropped 1 base and J dropped 4 bases, with 22 bases sitting between them. The CDR3 bases are TGCAGTGCTAGAGCGGTGATAGCGACTCAATGGGGCACCGGGGAGCTGTTTTTT. This gives the protein CSARAVIATQWGTGELFF.

This clonotype was observed a handful of times. V usage is TRBV4-3 and J usage is TRBJ2-1, with D tentatively TRBD1 (6 bases). The germline V gene has CDR1 LGHNA and CDR2 YSLEER. The CDR3 length is 13 residues. Trimming pared 1 base from V and 8 bases from J, leaving 9 bases between. CDR3 sequence (DNA): TGCGCCAGCAGCCAAGCCGAGGGGGATGAGCAGTTCTTC. This sequence encodes CASSQAEGDEQFF.

The chain uses TRBV29-1 and TRBJ2-2; D is undetermined. V shed 5 bases and J shed 2 bases, with 12 bases lying between them. The CDR3 sequence is 14 residues long. The germline V gene has CDR1 SQVTM and CDR2 ANQGSEA. CDR3 nucleotides: TGCAGCGTTTCCCCGTCGACCAACACCGGGGAGCTGTTTTTT. Its protein product is CSVSPSTNTGELFF.